This T cell receptor (beta chain) was captured in a study of T cells in Graves' hyperthyroidism and ophthalmopathy. Trimming pared 5 bases from V and 5 bases from J, leaving 13 bases between. The CDR3 runs to 15 residues. Looked up from germline, CDR1 is SEHNR and CDR2 is FQNEAQ (reference sequence). Amplified TCR beta CDR3 regions came from RNA transcripts. The primer set for the first-round RT-PCR of the TCR CDR3 was HTBI. TCRdb passed the multiplex PCR reads through MiXCR, listing each CDR3 protein once. The sample contains 400,000 or so distinct CDR3 sequences, about 14% of which appear only once.

Material: blood. This receptor was taken from a woman between 25 and 40 years old with Graves' ophthalmopathy. V gene TRBV7-9 combines with J gene TRBJ1-6; TRBD1 might be the D (5 bases). CDR3 DNA sequence: TGTGCCAGCAGCCCAGGACGGGGGGATAATTCACCCCTCCACTTT. It yields the protein CASSPGRGDNSPLHF.